These T cell receptor beta chains were read from a single sample in a study of cytotoxic CD8 clonotypes in ibrutinib-treated CLL. TCRdb's table, derived via immunoSEQ multiplex PCR, lists solely in-frame clones and lacks some. The table has about 300,000 clones, about 72% seen once; the top ten hold about 5.7%. This material consisted of PBMCs, taken at disease progression, from a patient treated with ibrutinib. The receptors stem from a human donor with chronic lymphocytic leukemia. Each CDR3 is given with its conserved first and last residue. The D gene is left open where the match is weak.

j_call	v_call	d_call	cdr3_aa
TRBJ2-7	TRBV11-3	TRBD1	CASSPGQGKDYEQYF
TRBJ2-2	TRBV4-1	.	CASSQTGGVGGELFF
TRBJ1-1	TRBV18	.	CASSPRGGTEAFF
TRBJ2-3	TRBV5-1	TRBD2	CASSLTPGLAGPLSQYF
TRBJ1-1	TRBV28	TRBD1	CASTTKTGAFEAFF
TRBJ2-1	TRBV11-2	TRBD2	CASSVGLAGGVEQFF
TRBJ2-1	TRBV2	TRBD2	CASSDQRGGYNEQFF
TRBJ2-1	TRBV11-3	TRBD2	CASSFAGGGKEQFF
TRBJ2-5	TRBV25-1	.	CATKTNPGFGLETQYF
TRBJ1-2	TRBV9	.	CASTQTGANYGYTF
TRBJ2-1	TRBV4-3	.	CASSQALLDNNEQFF
TRBJ1-3	TRBV4-1	TRBD1	CASSPRTGSLVGTIYF
TRBJ2-7	TRBV9	TRBD1	CASSARTGTYEQYF
TRBJ1-6	TRBV25-1	TRBD1	CASRGQNSPLHF
TRBJ2-3	TRBV5-8	.	CASSLLSTDTQYF
TRBJ2-6	TRBV7-9	.	CASTPGSSGANVLTF
TRBJ2-7	TRBV12-5	TRBD1	CASGPGTALYEQYF
TRBJ2-3	TRBV6-5	.	CASGGASADTQYF
TRBJ2-7	TRBV7-2	TRBD1	CASSHRGHSSYEQYF
TRBJ2-4	TRBV6-5	.	CASSLGGQNIQYF
TRBJ1-1	TRBV6-1	.	CASSEGGRNTEAFF
TRBJ2-1	TRBV28	.	CASSPGTNYNEQFF
TRBJ2-5	TRBV2	.	CASNFYSIQETQYF
TRBJ2-1	TRBV14	TRBD1	CASGKGQKKNEQFF
TRBJ2-7	TRBV11-2	TRBD2	CASSLKWRGTHEQYF
TRBJ1-2	TRBV29-1	.	CSAAAGVGYGYTF
TRBJ1-1	TRBV29-1	.	CSVARAGPMNTEAFF
TRBJ1-2	TRBV6-5	.	CASSPQWGIDGYTF
TRBJ2-1	TRBV7-6	TRBD2	CASSLAWGSGGKNEQFF
TRBJ2-2	TRBV5-1	.	CASSLVGSVNTGELFF
TRBJ2-2	TRBV18	.	CASSLDSPTGELFF
TRBJ2-3	TRBV5-1	TRBD1	CASSSLTGVSQDTQYF
TRBJ2-7	TRBV5-1	.	CASSRLVAYEQYF
TRBJ1-1	TRBV4-1	.	CASSQDGSPGRTTEAFF
TRBJ2-7	TRBV5-6	.	CASMAGTSSYEQYF
TRBJ2-3	TRBV7-8	TRBD2	CASSFTSGTDTQYF
TRBJ1-2	TRBV4-3	.	CASSQAQGNYGYTF
TRBJ2-2	TRBV13	.	CASSLLRVGDTGELFF
TRBJ2-7	TRBV6-1	.	CASSWTGTYEQYF
TRBJ1-4	TRBV5-8	TRBD1	CASSRGDRVEGEKLFF
TRBJ2-1	TRBV15	TRBD2	CATSREAREGLYNEQFF
TRBJ2-7	TRBV12-5	TRBD1	CASGRGHYEQYF
TRBJ2-6	TRBV10-1	.	CASRNRDSGANVLTF
TRBJ2-6	TRBV6-5	.	CASSYVGAGANVLTF
TRBJ2-7	TRBV27	.	CASTRGRGSYEQYF
TRBJ1-5	TRBV27	.	CASAGSLNQPQHF
TRBJ2-2	TRBV30	.	CAWSAWGRTGELFF
TRBJ1-5	TRBV15	.	CATSRSRSYSNQPQHF
TRBJ2-5	TRBV29-1	.	CSVEDLYRGAETQYF